This is a list of T cell receptor beta chains from one sample in a study of T cell responses to AZD1222 COVID-19 vaccine. The table came from immunoSEQ multiplex PCR; TCRdb's copy has only in-frame clones and leaves some out. The sample comprises around 62,000 clones, roughly 90% of which are singletons, and around 4.9% rests with the top ten. This material consisted of peripheral blood, taken on day 0 of AZD1222 vaccination. The receptors were sampled from an adult in good health. Each CDR3 is given with its conserved first and last residue. The D gene is left open where the match is weak. Some rows mark clone size as missing; the rest say once, few, many or name a class of expanded clone.

J	V	length	size	D	CDR3	DNA
TRBJ1-6	TRBV18	17	NA	TRBD1	CASSPPGHPGGNSPLHF	TGTGCCAGCTCACCACCGGGACACCCAGGGGGTAATTCACCCCTCCACTTT
TRBJ2-7	TRBV3-1/TRBV3-2	13	once	TRBD1	CASSLPPGGEQYF	TGTGCCAGCAGTTTACCCCCAGGGGGCGAGCAGTACTTC
TRBJ2-1	TRBV7-9	13	NA	NA	CASSTSSYNEQFF	TGTGCCAGCAGCACAAGCTCCTACAATGAGCAGTTCTTC
TRBJ1-2	TRBV11-2	12	NA	NA	CASSRGVGGYTF	TGTGCCAGCAGCCGGGGGGTGGGCGGCTACACCTTC
TRBJ2-1	TRBV3-1/TRBV3-2	13	NA	TRBD1	CASSVRQGNEQFF	TGTGCCAGCAGCGTTCGACAGGGGAATGAGCAGTTCTTC
TRBJ1-2	TRBV30	13	NA	NA	CAWSSTLIDGYTF	TGTGCCTGGAGTAGTACACTCATTGATGGCTACACCTTC
TRBJ1-1	TRBV7-3	13	NA	NA	CASSLQENTEAFF	TGTGCCAGCAGCTTACAGGAGAACACTGAAGCTTTCTTT
TRBJ2-2	TRBV19	15	NA	TRBD1	CASRIGDRYTGELFF	TGTGCCAGTAGGATAGGGGACAGATACACCGGGGAGCTGTTTTTT
TRBJ1-1	TRBV5-1	15	once	TRBD1	CASSPATGQGTEAFF	TGCGCCAGCAGCCCCGCGACAGGGCAGGGCACTGAAGCTTTCTTT
TRBJ1-6	TRBV2	14	NA	NA	CASSYRRTDSPLHF	TGTGCCAGCAGTTACCGACGGACCGATTCACCCCTCCACTTT
TRBJ2-7	TRBV18	14	NA	NA	CASSASGIGYEQYF	TGTGCCAGCTCAGCGTCAGGGATCGGCTACGAGCAGTACTTC
TRBJ1-5	TRBV6-5	14	NA	NA	CASSRLQGEGPQHF	TGTGCCAGCAGCCGCCTGCAGGGAGAGGGGCCCCAGCATTTT
TRBJ1-5	TRBV5-1	14	NA	NA	CASSLEVGNQPQHF	TGCGCCAGCAGCTTGGAGGTTGGCAATCAGCCCCAGCATTTT
TRBJ2-2	TRBV6-5	14	NA	TRBD1	CATRTGGGTGELFF	TGTGCCACCCGGACAGGGGGAGGTACCGGGGAGCTGTTTTTT
TRBJ2-7	TRBV6-5	14	NA	TRBD1	CASSYWDRAYEQYF	TGTGCCAGCAGTTACTGGGACAGGGCCTACGAGCAGTACTTC
TRBJ2-7	TRBV5-1	12	NA	TRBD1	CASSVGQDEQYF	TGCGCCAGCAGCGTAGGACAGGACGAGCAGTACTTC
TRBJ2-7	TRBV5-1	15	NA	NA	CASSLTTGTLYEQYF	TGCGCCAGCAGTTTAACGACAGGGACTCTGTACGAGCAGTACTTC
TRBJ2-3	TRBV9	14	NA	NA	CASSVAGRTDTQYF	TGTGCCAGCAGCGTAGCCGGTCGGACAGATACGCAGTATTTT
TRBJ2-1	TRBV5-8	15	NA	NA	CASRRGRGGANEQFF	TGTGCCAGCAGGAGGGGCAGGGGGGGAGCCAATGAGCAGTTCTTC
TRBJ2-5	TRBV7-8	14	once	NA	CASSLGPSKETQYF	TGTGCCAGCAGCTTAGGCCCTAGCAAGGAGACCCAGTACTTC